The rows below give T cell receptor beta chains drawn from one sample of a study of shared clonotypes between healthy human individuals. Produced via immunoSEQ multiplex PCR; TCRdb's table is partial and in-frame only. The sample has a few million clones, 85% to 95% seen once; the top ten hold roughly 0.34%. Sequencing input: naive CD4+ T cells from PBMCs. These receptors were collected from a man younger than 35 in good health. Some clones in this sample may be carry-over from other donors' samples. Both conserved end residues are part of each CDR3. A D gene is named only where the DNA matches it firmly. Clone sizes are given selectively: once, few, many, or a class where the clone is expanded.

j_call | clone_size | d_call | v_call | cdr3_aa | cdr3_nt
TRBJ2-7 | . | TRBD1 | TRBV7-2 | CASSLTGTGPYEQYF | TGTGCCAGCAGCTTAACCGGGACAGGCCCCTACGAGCAGTACTTC
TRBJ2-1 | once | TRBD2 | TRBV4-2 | CASSGAWTSGSYNEQFF | TGTGCCAGCAGTGGCGCATGGACTAGCGGGAGCTACAATGAGCAGTTCTTC
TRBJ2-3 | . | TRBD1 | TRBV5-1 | CASYPGQGATDTQYF | TGCGCCAGCTATCCGGGACAGGGGGCAACAGATACGCAGTATTTT
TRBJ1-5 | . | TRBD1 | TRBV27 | CASSLSDRGLRPQHF | TGTGCCAGCAGTTTATCGGACAGGGGTTTGCGGCCCCAGCATTTT
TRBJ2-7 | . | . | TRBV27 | CASIGGGMNSYEQYF | TGTGCCAGCATTGGGGGCGGCATGAACTCCTACGAGCAGTACTTC
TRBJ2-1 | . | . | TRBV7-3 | CASRTGTPYNEQFF | TGTGCCAGCAGGACTGGGACCCCCTACAATGAGCAGTTCTTC
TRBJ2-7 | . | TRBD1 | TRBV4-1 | CASSRRLTIRSGTVAPLAEQYF | TGCGCCAGCAGCCGACGGCTGACGATTCGCTCCGGGACAGTGGCCCCTCTCGCCGAGCAGTACTTC
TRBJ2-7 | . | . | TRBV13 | CASSPIVAGPPYEQYF | TGTGCCAGCAGCCCCATAGTTGCGGGACCCCCCTACGAGCAGTACTTC
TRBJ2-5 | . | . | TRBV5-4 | CASSTGTEQETQYF | TGTGCCAGCAGCACGGGGACTGAACAAGAGACCCAGTACTTC
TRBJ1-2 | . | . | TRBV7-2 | CASSLNGIPNYGYTF | TGTGCCAGCAGCTTAAACGGCATCCCTAACTATGGCTACACCTTC
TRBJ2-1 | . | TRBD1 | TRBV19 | CATTSGTGYNEQFF | TGTGCCACAACTTCCGGGACAGGGTACAATGAGCAGTTCTTC
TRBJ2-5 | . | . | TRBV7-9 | CASSFRDETQYF | TGTGCCAGCAGCTTTAGGGATGAGACCCAGTACTTC
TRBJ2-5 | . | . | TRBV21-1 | CASSKGSGTGKQETQYF | TGTGCCAGCAGCAAAGGGAGCGGGACAGGGAAACAAGAGACCCAGTACTTC
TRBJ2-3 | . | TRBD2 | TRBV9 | CASSRSGSWDTQYF | TGTGCCAGCAGCCGGAGCGGGAGTTGGGATACGCAGTATTTT
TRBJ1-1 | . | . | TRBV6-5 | CASSYSRTASYTEAFF | TGTGCCAGCAGTTACTCCAGGACAGCTTCCTACACTGAAGCTTTCTTT
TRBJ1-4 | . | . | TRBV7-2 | CASSSRGGPNEKLFF | TGTGCCAGCAGCTCGCGGGGGGGGCCGAATGAAAAACTGTTTTTT
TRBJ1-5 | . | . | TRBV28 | CASSTPFQPQHF | TGTGCCAGCAGTACCCCGTTTCAGCCCCAGCATTTT
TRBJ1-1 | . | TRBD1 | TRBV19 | CASRQTGMRENTEAFF | TGTGCCAGTAGACAGACAGGGATGAGGGAGAACACTGAAGCTTTCTTT
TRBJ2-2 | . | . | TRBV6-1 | CASSEILAHLISNTGELFF | TGTGCCAGCAGTGAAATATTGGCCCACCTGATATCGAACACCGGGGAGCTGTTTTTT
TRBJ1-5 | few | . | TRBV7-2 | CASSLGQINQPQHF | TGTGCCAGCAGCCTAGGACAGATCAATCAGCCCCAGCATTTT
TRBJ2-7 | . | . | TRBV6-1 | CASDPQDMSSYEQYF | TGTGCCAGCGATCCCCAGGATATGAGCTCCTACGAGCAGTACTTC
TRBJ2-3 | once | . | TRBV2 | CASSEFADTQYF | TGTGCCAGCAGTGAATTTGCAGATACGCAGTATTTT
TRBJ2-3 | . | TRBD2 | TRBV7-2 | CASSRPGRADTQYF | TGTGCCAGCAGCCGACCAGGGAGGGCAGATACGCAGTATTTT
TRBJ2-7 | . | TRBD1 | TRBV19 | CASSGPRDSNSYEQYF | TGTGCCAGTAGCGGGCCCCGGGACAGTAACTCCTACGAGCAGTACTTC
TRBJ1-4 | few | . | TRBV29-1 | CSATGRDEKLFF | TGCAGCGCCACGGGACGGGATGAAAAACTGTTTTTT
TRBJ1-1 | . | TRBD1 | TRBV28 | CASRGTGGGIWTEAFF | TGTGCCAGCAGGGGGACAGGGGGCGGAATTTGGACTGAAGCTTTCTTT
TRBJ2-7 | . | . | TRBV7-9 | CASSLQYRPTYEQYF | TGTGCCAGCAGCTTACAGTACAGGCCGACCTACGAGCAGTACTTC
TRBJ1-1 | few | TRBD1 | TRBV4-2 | CASSQEAGGDTEAFF | TGTGCCAGCAGCCAAGAGGCAGGGGGGGACACTGAAGCTTTCTTT
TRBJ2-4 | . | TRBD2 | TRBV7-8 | CASSSTRLAGKNIQYF | TGTGCCAGCAGCTCAACCCGACTAGCGGGCAAAAACATTCAGTACTTC
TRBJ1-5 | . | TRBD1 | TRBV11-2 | CASSLDLQGSVDQPQHF | TGTGCCAGCAGCTTAGATTTACAGGGGAGTGTCGATCAGCCCCAGCATTTT
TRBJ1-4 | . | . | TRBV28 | CASSIRTQTSGATNEKLFF | TGTGCCAGCAGTATACGGACCCAGACCTCGGGGGCAACTAATGAAAAACTGTTTTTT
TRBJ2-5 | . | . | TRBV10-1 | CASLVRQVQETQYF | TGCGCCAGCCTTGTAAGACAGGTACAAGAGACCCAGTACTTC
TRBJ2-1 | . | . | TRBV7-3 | CASSSGGRRTRYNEQFF | TGTGCCAGCAGCTCCGGGGGCCGAAGAACCCGATACAATGAGCAGTTCTTC
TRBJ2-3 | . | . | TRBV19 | CASSILAGAGGDTQYF | TGTGCCAGTAGTATCTTGGCGGGGGCAGGGGGAGATACGCAGTATTTT
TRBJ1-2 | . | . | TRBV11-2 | CASSLSRYGYTF | TGTGCCAGCAGCTTATCCAGATATGGCTACACCTTC
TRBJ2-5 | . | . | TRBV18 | CASSPGTGVRETQYF | TGTGCCAGCTCACCAGGGACGGGGGTCCGGGAGACCCAGTACTTC
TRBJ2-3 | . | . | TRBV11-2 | CASSLVPWRDGADTQYF | TGTGCCAGCAGCTTAGTTCCCTGGCGGGACGGGGCAGATACGCAGTATTTT
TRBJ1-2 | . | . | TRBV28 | CASWGLLGYGYTF | TGTGCCAGTTGGGGGCTACTGGGCTATGGCTACACCTTC
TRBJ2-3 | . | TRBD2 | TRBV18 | CASSPGLAGAADTQYF | TGTGCCAGCTCCCCAGGACTAGCGGGAGCCGCAGATACGCAGTATTTT
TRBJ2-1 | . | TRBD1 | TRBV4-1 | CASSPKHVGQDVPRPYNEQFF | TGCGCCAGCAGCCCAAAGCATGTGGGACAGGACGTTCCCAGACCTTACAATGAGCAGTTCTTC
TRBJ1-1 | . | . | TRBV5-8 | CASGGQLNTEAFF | TGTGCCAGCGGAGGACAGTTGAACACTGAAGCTTTCTTT
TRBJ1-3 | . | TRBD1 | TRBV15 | CATSRDRGRGNTIYF | TGTGCCACCAGCAGGGACAGGGGTCGTGGAAACACCATATATTTT
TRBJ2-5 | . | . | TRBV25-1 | CASSELGETQYF | TGTGCCAGCAGTGAATTAGGGGAGACCCAGTACTTC
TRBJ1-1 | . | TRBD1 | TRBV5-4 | CASRSQTGRHTEAFF | TGTGCCAGCAGATCACAGACAGGGCGACACACTGAAGCTTTCTTT
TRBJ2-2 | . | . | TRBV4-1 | CASSQLVRNTGELFF | TGCGCCAGCAGCCAACTAGTGAGGAACACCGGGGAGCTGTTTTTT
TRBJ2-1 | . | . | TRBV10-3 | CAISESPGSSYNEQFF | TGTGCCATCAGTGAGTCGCCAGGGAGCTCCTACAATGAGCAGTTCTTC
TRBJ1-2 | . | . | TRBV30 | CAWTWTTGYGYTF | TGTGCCTGGACGTGGACTACGGGTTATGGCTACACCTTC